This TCR beta chain was retrieved from a study of PD-L1 blockade in urothelial cancer. Study in general: From 0 to 3 prior chemotherapy regimens had been given to the patients. Blood was evaluated 3 weeks (second dose) and 6 weeks after therapy began. Specimens of blood held a median count of roughly 150,000 T cells.

V dropped 5 bases and J dropped 4 bases, with 15 bases sitting between them. Per germline, CDR1 SGHTA and CDR2 FQGNSA. CDR3 length: 14 residues. Method: immunoSEQ multiplex PCR; TCRdb's copy keeps in-frame clones and lacks some. The table records about 110,000 clones, 75% to 95% of them present only once. Time point noted: peripheral blood 6 weeks after treatment start. The V gene is TRBV7-2, the J gene TRBJ2-7, with D perhaps matching TRBD2 (6 bases). This TCR derives from a man aged 55 to 69 with urothelial cancer. Here the sequenced sample was PBMCs, taken around atezolizumab (anti-PD-L1) treatment. CDR3 loop: CASSPGGTEYEQYF. The CDR3 DNA reads as TGTGCCAGCAGCCCGGGCGGGACCGAGTACGAGCAGTACTTC.